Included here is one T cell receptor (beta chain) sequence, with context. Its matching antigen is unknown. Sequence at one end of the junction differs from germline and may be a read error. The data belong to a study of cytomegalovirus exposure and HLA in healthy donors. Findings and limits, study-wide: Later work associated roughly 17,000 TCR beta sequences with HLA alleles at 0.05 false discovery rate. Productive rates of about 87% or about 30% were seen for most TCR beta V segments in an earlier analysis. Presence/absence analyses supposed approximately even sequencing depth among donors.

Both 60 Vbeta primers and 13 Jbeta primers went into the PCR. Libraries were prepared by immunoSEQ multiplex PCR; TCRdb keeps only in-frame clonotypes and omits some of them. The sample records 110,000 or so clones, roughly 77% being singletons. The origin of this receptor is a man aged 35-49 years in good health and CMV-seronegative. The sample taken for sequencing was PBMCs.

The CDR3 bases are TGTGCCAGCAACGAGGGACAGCTAAAAAACAGTCAGTACTTC. Its protein is CASNEGQLKNSQYF. This chain uses TRBV7-8 with TRBJ2-4; 7 bases are shared with TRBD1. Per the germline V gene, CDR1 is SGHVS and CDR2 is FQNEAQ. This CDR3 is 14 amino acids long.